The 2 T cell receptor beta chains reported below all come from one sample, sequenced in a study of OX40 agonist ivuxolimab in advanced cancers. Generated by immunoSEQ multiplex PCR, the TCRdb table keeps only in-frame clones and is missing some. The sample lists 65,000 to 85,000 clones, roughly 86% occurring once. The sequencing here drew on CD4+ or CD8+ T cells sorted from blood, taken in a trial of the OX40 agonist ivuxolimab. These receptors were collected from an adult with an advanced solid tumor such as melanoma, head and neck, liver or kidney cancer.

V usage is TRBV19 and J usage is TRBJ2-2; 10 bases are shared with TRBD2. The V and J ends lost 8 bases and 7 bases, in that order; junction bases with no gene match: 13. Germline CDR1 reads LNHDA; CDR2 reads SQIVND (reference sequence). The CDR3 spans 16 residues. CDR3 in amino acids: CASRMKAGGLDGELFF. CDR3 sequence (DNA): TGTGCCAGTCGAATGAAAGCGGGGGGGCTCGACGGGGAGCTGTTTTTT.

The chain carries TRBV2 and TRBJ2-1, with a tentative D call TRBD2 (5 bases). This CDR3 is built from 11 residues. Germline CDR1 and CDR2: SNHLY and FYNNEI. V was pared by 10 bases and J by 3 bases, with 7 bases between. CDR3 in DNA: TGTGCCACGAGGGTCTACAATGAGCAGTTCTTC. Translated: CATRVYNEQFF. The variable domain in full, with the rest retrieved from reference TRBV2 and TRBJ2-1, is EPEVTQTPSHQVTQMGQEVILRCVPISNHLYFYWYRQILGQKVEFLVSFYNNEISEKSEIFDDQFSVERPDGSNFTLKIRSTKLEDSAMYFCATRVYNEQFFGPGTRLTVL.